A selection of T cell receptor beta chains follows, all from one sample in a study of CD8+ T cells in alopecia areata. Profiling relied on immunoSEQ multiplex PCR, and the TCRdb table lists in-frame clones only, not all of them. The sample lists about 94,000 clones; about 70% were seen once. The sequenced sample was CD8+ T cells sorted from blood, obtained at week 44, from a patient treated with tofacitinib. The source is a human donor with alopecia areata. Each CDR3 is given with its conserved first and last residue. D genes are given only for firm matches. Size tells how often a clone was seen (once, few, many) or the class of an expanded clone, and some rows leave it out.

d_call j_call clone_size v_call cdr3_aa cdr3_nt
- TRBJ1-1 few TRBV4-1 CASSPGGYTEAFF TGCGCCAGCAGCCCCGGGGGCTACACTGAAGCTTTCTTT
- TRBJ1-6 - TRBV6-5 CAKSPLHF TGTGCCAAGTCACCCCTCCACTTT
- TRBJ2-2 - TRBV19 CASTNLNTGELFF TGTGCCAGTACCAATCTGAACACCGGGGAGCTGTTTTTT
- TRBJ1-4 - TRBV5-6 CASTFVGEKLFF TGTGCCAGCACCTTCGTCGGTGAAAAACTGTTTTTT
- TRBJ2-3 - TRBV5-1 CASKPPRTDYTGGDTQYF TGCGCCAGCAAGCCCCCCAGGACAGACTATACCGGGGGAGATACGCAGTATTTT
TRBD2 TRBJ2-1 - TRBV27 CASTFSGGESYNEQFF TGTGCCAGCACCTTTAGCGGGGGCGAATCCTACAATGAGCAGTTCTTC
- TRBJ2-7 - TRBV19 CASSISSSSGEQYF TGTGCCAGTAGTATTTCGTCTTCCTCTGGAGAGCAGTACTTC
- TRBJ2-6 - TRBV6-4 CASSDYPRTGSSGANVLTF TGTGCCAGCAGTGACTATCCCCGCACAGGGAGCTCTGGGGCCAACGTCCTGACTTTC
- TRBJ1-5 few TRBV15 CATSRDRSQLQPQHF TGTGCCACCAGCAGAGATCGCTCCCAACTCCAGCCCCAGCATTTT
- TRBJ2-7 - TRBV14 CASSMRPYEQYF TGTGCCAGCAGCATGCGGCCCTACGAGCAGTACTTC
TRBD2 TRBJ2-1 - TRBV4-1 CASSQDGPSGYNEQFF TGCGCCAGCAGCCAAGATGGACCTAGCGGATACAATGAGCAGTTCTTC
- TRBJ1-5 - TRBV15 CATSNGNQPQHF TGTGCCACCAGCAATGGCAATCAGCCCCAGCATTTT
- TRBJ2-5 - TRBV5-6 CASSWTDQETQYF TGTGCCAGCAGCTGGACAGACCAAGAGACCCAGTACTTC
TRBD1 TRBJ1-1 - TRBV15 CATSSRTGWGTEAFF TGTGCCACCAGCAGCAGGACAGGGTGGGGCACTGAAGCTTTCTTT
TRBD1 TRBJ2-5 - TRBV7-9 CASGTGGQETQYF TGTGCCAGTGGGACAGGGGGCCAAGAGACCCAGTACTTC
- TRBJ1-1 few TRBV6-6 CASGPGRMVNTEAFF TGTGCCAGCGGGCCGGGACGCATGGTGAACACTGAAGCTTTCTTT
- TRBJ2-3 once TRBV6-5 CASSFTDRSTQYF TGTGCCAGCAGTTTCACAGATCGGTCCACGCAGTATTTT
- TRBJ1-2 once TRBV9 CASSDPGHFSGYTF TGTGCCAGCAGCGATCCGGGACACTTTTCCGGCTACACCTTC